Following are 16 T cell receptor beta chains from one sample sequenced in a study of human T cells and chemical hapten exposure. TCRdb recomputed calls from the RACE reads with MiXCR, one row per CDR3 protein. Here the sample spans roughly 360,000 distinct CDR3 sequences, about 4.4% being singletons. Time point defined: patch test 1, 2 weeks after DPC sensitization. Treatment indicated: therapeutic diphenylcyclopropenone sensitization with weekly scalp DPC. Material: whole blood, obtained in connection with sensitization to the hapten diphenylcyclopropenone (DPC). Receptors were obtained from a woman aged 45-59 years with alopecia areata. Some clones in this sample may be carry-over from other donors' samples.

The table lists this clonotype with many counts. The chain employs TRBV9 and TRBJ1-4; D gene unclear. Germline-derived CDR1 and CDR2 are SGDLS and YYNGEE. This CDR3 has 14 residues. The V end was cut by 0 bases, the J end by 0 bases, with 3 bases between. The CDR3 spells CASSVDATNEKLFF. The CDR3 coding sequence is TGTGCCAGCAGCGTAGATGCAACTAATGAAAAACTGTTTTTT.

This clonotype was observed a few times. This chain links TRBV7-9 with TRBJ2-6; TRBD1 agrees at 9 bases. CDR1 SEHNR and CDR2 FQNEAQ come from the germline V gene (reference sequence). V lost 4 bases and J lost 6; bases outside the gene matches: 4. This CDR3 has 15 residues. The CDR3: CASSSWTGEANVLTF. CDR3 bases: TGTGCCAGCAGCTCTTGGACAGGGGAGGCCAACGTCCTGACTTTC.

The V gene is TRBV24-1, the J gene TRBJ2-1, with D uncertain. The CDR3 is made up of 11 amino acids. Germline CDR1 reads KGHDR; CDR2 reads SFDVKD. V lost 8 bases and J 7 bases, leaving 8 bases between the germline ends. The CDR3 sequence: CATKVGNEQFF. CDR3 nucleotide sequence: TGTGCCACCAAGGTCGGGAATGAGCAGTTCTTC.

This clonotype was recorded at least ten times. This CDR3 is CASTLGTVKNIQYF. The DNA for the CDR3 is TGTGCCAGCACCTTAGGGACTGTTAAAAACATTCAGTACTTC. The chain is built from TRBV12-3 or TRBV12-4 and TRBJ2-4, with a tentative D call TRBD2 (6 bases). The V end was cut by 7 bases, the J end by 4 bases, with 14 bases between. This CDR3 region has 14 residues.

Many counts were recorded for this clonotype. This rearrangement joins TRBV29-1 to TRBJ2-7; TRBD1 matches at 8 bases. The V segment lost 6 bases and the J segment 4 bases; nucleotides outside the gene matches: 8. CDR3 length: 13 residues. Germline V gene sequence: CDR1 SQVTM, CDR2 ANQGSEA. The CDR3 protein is CSVTTGERYEQYF. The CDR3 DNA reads TGCAGCGTGACGACAGGGGAGAGGTACGAGCAGTACTTC.

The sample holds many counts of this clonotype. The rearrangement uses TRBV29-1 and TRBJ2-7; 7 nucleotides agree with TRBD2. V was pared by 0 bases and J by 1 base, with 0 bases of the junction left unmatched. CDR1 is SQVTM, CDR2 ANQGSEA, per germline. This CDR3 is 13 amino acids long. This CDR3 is CSVEEGGSYEQYF. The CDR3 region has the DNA TGCAGCGTTGAAGAGGGAGGGTCCTACGAGCAGTACTTC.

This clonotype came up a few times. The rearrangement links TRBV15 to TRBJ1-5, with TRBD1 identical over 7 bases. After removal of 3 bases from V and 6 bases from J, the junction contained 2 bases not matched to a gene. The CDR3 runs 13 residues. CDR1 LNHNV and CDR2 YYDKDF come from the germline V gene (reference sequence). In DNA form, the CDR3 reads TGTGCCACCAGCAGTGACAGGGTTCAGCCCCAGCATTTT. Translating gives CATSSDRVQPQHF.

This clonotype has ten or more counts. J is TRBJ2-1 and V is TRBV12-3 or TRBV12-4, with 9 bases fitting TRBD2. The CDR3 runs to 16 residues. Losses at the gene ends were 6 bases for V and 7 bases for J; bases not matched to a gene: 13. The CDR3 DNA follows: TGTGCCAGCAGCCCAATAGCGGGAGTTGGCTGGAATGAGCAGTTCTTC. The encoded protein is CASSPIAGVGWNEQFF.

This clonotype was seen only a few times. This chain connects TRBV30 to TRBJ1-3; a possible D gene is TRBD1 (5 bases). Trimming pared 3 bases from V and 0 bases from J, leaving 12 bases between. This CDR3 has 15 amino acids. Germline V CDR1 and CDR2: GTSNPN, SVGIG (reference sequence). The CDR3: CAWSGRGSSGNTIYF. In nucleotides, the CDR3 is TGTGCCTGGAGCGGCCGGGGGAGCTCTGGAAACACCATATATTTT.

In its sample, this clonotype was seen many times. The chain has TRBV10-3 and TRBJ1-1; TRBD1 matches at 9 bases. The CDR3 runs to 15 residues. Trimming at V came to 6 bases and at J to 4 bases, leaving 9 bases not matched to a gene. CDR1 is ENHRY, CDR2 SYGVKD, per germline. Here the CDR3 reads CAIRPPGTGSTEAFF. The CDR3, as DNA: TGTGCCATCAGGCCTCCCGGGACAGGGTCCACTGAAGCTTTCTTT.

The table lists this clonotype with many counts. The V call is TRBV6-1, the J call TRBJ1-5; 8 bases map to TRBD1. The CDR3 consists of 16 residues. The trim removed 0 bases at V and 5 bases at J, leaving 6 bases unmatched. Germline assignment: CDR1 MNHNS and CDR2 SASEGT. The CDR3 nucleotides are TGTGCCAGCAGTGAAGCGCCAGGGGGCGCCTATCAGCCCCAGCATTTT. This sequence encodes CASSEAPGGAYQPQHF.

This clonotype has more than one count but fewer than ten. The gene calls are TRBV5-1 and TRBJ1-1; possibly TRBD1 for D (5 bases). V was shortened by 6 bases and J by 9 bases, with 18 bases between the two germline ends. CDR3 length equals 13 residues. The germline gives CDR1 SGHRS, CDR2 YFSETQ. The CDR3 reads CASNPGRSSKAFF. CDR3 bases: TGCGCCAGCAATCCGGGACGGTCGTCGAAAGCTTTCTTT.

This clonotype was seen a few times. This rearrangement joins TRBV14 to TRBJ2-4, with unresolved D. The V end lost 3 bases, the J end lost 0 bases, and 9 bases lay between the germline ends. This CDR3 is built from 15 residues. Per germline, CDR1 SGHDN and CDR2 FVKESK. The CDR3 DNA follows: TGTGCCAGCAGCCATGGGTCTCTAGCCAAAAACATTCAGTACTTC. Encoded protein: CASSHGSLAKNIQYF.

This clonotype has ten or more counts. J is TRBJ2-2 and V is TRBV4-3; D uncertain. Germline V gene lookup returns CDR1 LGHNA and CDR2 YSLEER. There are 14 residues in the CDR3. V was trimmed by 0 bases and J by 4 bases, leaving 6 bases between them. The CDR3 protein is CASSQEGSTGELFF. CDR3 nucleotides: TGCGCCAGCAGCCAAGAAGGCTCCACCGGGGAGCTGTTTTTT.

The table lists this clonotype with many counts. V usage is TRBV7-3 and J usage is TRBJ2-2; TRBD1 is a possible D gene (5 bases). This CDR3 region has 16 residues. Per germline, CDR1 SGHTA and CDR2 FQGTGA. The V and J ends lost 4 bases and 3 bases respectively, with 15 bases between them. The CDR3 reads CASSSYGVGDTGELFF. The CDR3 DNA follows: TGTGCCAGCAGCTCATATGGGGTAGGGGACACCGGGGAGCTGTTTTTT.

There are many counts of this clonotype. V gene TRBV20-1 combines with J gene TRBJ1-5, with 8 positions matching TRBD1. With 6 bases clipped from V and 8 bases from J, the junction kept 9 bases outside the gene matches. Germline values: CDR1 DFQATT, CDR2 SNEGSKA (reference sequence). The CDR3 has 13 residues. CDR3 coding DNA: TGCAGTGCACCGACAGGGGTGGGTAAGCCCCAGCATTTT. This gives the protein CSAPTGVGKPQHF.